This T cell receptor beta chain appears in the sequencing data of a study of T cell responses to AZD1222 COVID-19 vaccine. The protocol was immunoSEQ multiplex PCR, while the TCRdb copy is restricted to in-frame clones and leaves out a portion. The sample has approximately 100,000 clones; around 85% are singletons. Trimming removed 0 bases from V and 7 bases from J; junction bases left unmatched: 4. This CDR3 region has 15 residues. Germline CDR1 SGHTA, CDR2 FQGTGA. This clone was picked up a small number of times. Whether given at about 4 or about 12 weeks, second doses were pooled. Sequenced material: peripheral blood, taken 28 days after the second AZD1222 dose. This TCR was sampled from an adult who received the AZD1222 COVID-19 vaccine. This chain uses TRBV7-3 with TRBJ2-3, with 10 nucleotides matching TRBD2. The CDR3 DNA is TGTGCCAGCAGCTTAACGGGGACTAGCGAGAATACGCAGTATTTT. Its protein is CASSLTGTSENTQYF.